The clone carrying this TCR beta chain was observed a handful of times. These data are taken from a study of blood T cells in healthy people across ages. With a J-beta primer mix and a sample-barcoded 5' primer, a second PCR ran roughly 6 to 11 cycles. Every cDNA molecule carried a tag from a template-switch adaptor bearing 12 random nucleotides. TCRdb redid the calling of the 5' RACE reads with MiXCR, one entry per CDR3 protein. The table has more than 800,000 distinct CDR3 sequences, roughly 26% seen once; the top ten hold 15% to 20%. Trimming shortened V by 5 bases and J by 0 bases, and 17 bases separated the two germline ends. The CDR3 covers 16 residues. Per germline, CDR1 DFQATT and CDR2 SNEGSKA (reference sequence).

The sequenced material came from blood. V gene TRBV20-1 combines with J gene TRBJ1-3; maybe TRBD1 (5 bases). The clonotype was recovered from a woman of 80 years or more in good health. Here the CDR3 reads CSARGTEGDSGNTIYF. The CDR3 DNA is TGCAGTGCTCGTGGGACGGAAGGGGACTCTGGAAACACCATATATTTT.